This T cell receptor beta chain was sequenced for a study of blood T cell repertoires in COVID-19. This clone was seen more than once but under ten times. Germline CDR1 LGHDT, CDR2 YNNKEL (reference sequence). The CDR3 runs to 14 residues. Trimming at V came to 3 bases and at J to 10 bases, leaving 3 bases not matched to a gene. Study processing details: Counts of nucleated cells, estimated from reference gene primer amplification, were obtained. Only in-frame clones appear in the TCRdb table, and some are missing; sequencing was by immunoSEQ multiplex PCR. That table supplies the V and J calls and clone size; D and trimming were determined from the DNA. The sample has just over 350,000 clones; approximately 86% are singletons.

The chain recombines TRBV3-1 (or the pseudogene TRBV3-2) with TRBJ2-1; TRBD2 matches 13 bases. The TCR was taken from a woman aged 55 to 70 with COVID-19, enrolled during active disease. The source material was peripheral blood. This chain's CDR3 is CASSQALAGGEQFF. CDR3 nucleotides: TGTGCCAGCAGCCAGGCACTAGCGGGGGGGGAGCAGTTCTTC.